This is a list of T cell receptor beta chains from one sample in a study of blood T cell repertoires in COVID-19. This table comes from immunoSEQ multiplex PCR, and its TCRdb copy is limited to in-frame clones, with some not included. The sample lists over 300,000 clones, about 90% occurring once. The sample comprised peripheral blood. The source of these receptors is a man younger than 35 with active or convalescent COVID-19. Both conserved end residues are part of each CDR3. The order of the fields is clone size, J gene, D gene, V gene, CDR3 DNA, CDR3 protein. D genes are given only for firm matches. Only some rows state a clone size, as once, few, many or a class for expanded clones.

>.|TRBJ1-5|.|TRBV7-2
TGTGCCAGCAGTCGGACATCGATTCAGCCCCAGCATTTT
CASSRTSIQPQHF
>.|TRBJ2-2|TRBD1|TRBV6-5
TGTGCCAGCAGGATGGGACAGGGGAACACCGGGGAGCTGTTTTTT
CASRMGQGNTGELFF
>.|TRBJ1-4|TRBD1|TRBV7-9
TGTGCCAGCAGCTTAGACGGGACAGCAACTGAAAAACTGTTTTTT
CASSLDGTATEKLFF
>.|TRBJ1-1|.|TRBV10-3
TGTGCCATCAGTGAGCGGTCAGGGATGATGAACACTGAAGCTTTCTTT
CAISERSGMMNTEAFF
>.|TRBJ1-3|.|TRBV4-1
TGCGCCAGCAGCAGGGGCGGGAGAGGAAACACCATATATTTT
CASSRGGRGNTIYF
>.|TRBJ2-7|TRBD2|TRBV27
TGTGCCAGCAGTTTATCCGCGGGGGGATCCTACGAGCAGTACTTC
CASSLSAGGSYEQYF
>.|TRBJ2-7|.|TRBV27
TGTGCCAGCTTCTCCAGGGGTTACGAGCAGTACTTC
CASFSRGYEQYF
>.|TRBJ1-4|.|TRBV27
TGTGCCAGCAGTTCAACAGGGAGGGAAGCAACTAATGAAAAACTGTTTTTT
CASSSTGREATNEKLFF
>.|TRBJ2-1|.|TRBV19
TGTGCCAGTAGTACCCCCGGGGAGTGGAATGAGCAGTTCTTC
CASSTPGEWNEQFF
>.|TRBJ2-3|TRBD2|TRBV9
TGTGCCAGCAGCTCGGGACCGGGGGGGCATTCAGATACGCAGTATTTT
CASSSGPGGHSDTQYF
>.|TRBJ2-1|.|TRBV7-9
TGTGCCAGCAGCGAGAGGGGGTTGGGGTTCTTC
CASSERGLGFF
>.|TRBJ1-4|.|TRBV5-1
TGCGCCAGCAGCTTGGTTGGCAGGGGAGACAATGAAAAACTGTTTTTT
CASSLVGRGDNEKLFF
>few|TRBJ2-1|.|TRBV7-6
TGTGCCAGCAGCTTAGTATACAATGAGCAGTTCTTC
CASSLVYNEQFF
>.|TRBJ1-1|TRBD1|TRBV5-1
TGCGCCAGCAGTCCCAGGGGGAGCGACACTGAAGCTTTCTTT
CASSPRGSDTEAFF
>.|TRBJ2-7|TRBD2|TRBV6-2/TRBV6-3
TGTGCCAGCAGTTACCAGCTTAGTAGCGGGGTCTCCTACGAGCAGTACTTC
CASSYQLSSGVSYEQYF
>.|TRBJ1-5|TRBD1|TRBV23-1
TGCGCCAGCAGTCAATCAGGGGGCGGAGGGCTCTGTCAGCCCCAGCATTTT
CASSQSGGGGLCQPQHF
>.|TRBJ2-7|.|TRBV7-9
TGTGCCAGCAGCTTAGATCAATTGGGGGCCGAGACCTACGAGCAGTACTTC
CASSLDQLGAETYEQYF
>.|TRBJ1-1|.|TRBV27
TGTGCCAGCAGTTGGCAGGCGAACACTGAAGCTTTCTTT
CASSWQANTEAFF
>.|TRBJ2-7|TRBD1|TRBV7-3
TGTGCCAGCAGCCCAAGGACAGGGGCGACCTACGAGCAGTACTTC
CASSPRTGATYEQYF
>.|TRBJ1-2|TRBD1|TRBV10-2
TGCGCCAGCAGCGAAGGACAGGGTGGCTTTGGCTACACCTTC
CASSEGQGGFGYTF
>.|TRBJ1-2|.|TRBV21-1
TGTGCCAGCAGCAATGCGGGAGTCGGCTATGGCTACACCTTC
CASSNAGVGYGYTF
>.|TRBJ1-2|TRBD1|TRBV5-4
TGTGCCAGCAGCTGGACAGGGAGTTCCCCTGGCTACACCTTC
CASSWTGSSPGYTF
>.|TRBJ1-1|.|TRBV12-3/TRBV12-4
TGTGCCAGCAGTTTAGGACAGGCAAGGAGGGCTTTCTTT
CASSLGQARRAFF
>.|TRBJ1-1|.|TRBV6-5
TGTGCCAGCAGCCGGGGTCCGAACACTGAAGCTTTCTTT
CASSRGPNTEAFF
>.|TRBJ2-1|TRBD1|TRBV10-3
TGTGCCATCAGCCAAGGGACAGACAATGAGCAGTTCTTC
CAISQGTDNEQFF
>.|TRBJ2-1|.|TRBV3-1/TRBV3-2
TGTGCCAGCAGCCAAGGGCCCACTACGGGTGAGCAGTTCTTC
CASSQGPTTGEQFF
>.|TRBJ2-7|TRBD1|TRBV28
TGTGCCAGCAGTGCATCGACAGGGACCTACGAGCAGTACTTC
CASSASTGTYEQYF
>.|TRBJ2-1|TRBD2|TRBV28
TGTGCCAGCAGTTTTATGAGCGGGGCTGCCTACAATGAGCAGTTCTTC
CASSFMSGAAYNEQFF
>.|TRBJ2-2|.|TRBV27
TGTGCCAGCAGTTTCAGCCAGGTGGTCATTGGGGAGCTGTTTTTT
CASSFSQVVIGELFF
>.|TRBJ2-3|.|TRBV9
TGTGCCAGCAGCGTAGTGGTAGGGCCAGGGGGGACGCAGTATTTT
CASSVVVGPGGTQYF
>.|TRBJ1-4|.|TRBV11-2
TGTGCCAGCAGCTCGTGGACAGATGCAACTAATGAAAAACTGTTTTTT
CASSSWTDATNEKLFF
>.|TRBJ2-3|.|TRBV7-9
TGTGCCAGCAGCGCCGGACTCGGCACAGATACGCAGTATTTT
CASSAGLGTDTQYF
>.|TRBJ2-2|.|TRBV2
TGTGCCAGCACACTCATGAACACCGGGGAGCTGTTTTTT
CASTLMNTGELFF
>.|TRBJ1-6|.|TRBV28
TGTGCCAGCAGTCCCCGAGTATCCCTCCACTTT
CASSPRVSLHF
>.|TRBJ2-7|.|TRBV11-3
TGTGCCAGCAGCTTAGGGCCAGGGTACGAGCAGTACTTC
CASSLGPGYEQYF
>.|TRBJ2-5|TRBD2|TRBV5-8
TGTGCCAGCAGTTCTGGGGGGGTTGAGACCCAGTACTTC
CASSSGGVETQYF
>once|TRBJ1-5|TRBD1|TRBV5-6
TGTGCCAGCAGCTTTGGGACAGGGCACAATCAGCCCCAGCATTTT
CASSFGTGHNQPQHF
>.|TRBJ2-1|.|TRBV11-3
TGTGCCAGCAGCCCACCAGGCGGAGGACATGAGCAGTTCTTC
CASSPPGGGHEQFF
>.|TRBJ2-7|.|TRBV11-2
TGTGCCAGCAGGGGGAGAGCCTACGAGCAGTACTTC
CASRGRAYEQYF
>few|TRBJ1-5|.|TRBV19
TGTGCCAGTAGTATAGATGTGGGAGGGTTGGGAAATCAGCCCCAGCATTTT
CASSIDVGGLGNQPQHF
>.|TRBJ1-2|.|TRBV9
TGTGCCAGCAGCGTAGGGTACCAGAACGTCTATGGCTACACCTTC
CASSVGYQNVYGYTF
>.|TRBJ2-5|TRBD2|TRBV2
TGTGCCAGCAGTGAAGGCGAGCGGGGAGTGGAGACCCAGTACTTC
CASSEGERGVETQYF
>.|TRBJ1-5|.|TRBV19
TGTGCCAGTAGCACCGCGTTTATTAATCAGCCCCAGCATTTT
CASSTAFINQPQHF
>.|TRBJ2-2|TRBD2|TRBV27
TGTGCCAGCAGATTGGTAGCGGGGGTGAACACCGGGGAGCTGTTTTTT
CASRLVAGVNTGELFF
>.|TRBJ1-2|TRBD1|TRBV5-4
TGTGCCAGCAGCTTTCAGGGGGTAAACTATGGCTACACCTTC
CASSFQGVNYGYTF
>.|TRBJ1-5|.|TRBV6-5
TGTGCCACCCGAGGGTATAGCAATCAGCCCCAGCATTTT
CATRGYSNQPQHF
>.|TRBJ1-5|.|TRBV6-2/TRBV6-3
TGTGCCAGCAGTTCGCGTCTCAATCGTAATCAGCCCCAGCATTTT
CASSSRLNRNQPQHF
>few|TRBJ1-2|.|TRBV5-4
TGTGCCAGCAGCTTCCCGGGTAACTATGGCTACACCTTC
CASSFPGNYGYTF
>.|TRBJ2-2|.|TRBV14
TGTGCCAGCAGCAACTCCGCCGGGGAGCTGTTTTTT
CASSNSAGELFF
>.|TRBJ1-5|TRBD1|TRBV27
TGTGCCAGCAGCACCTGGGGGACAGGGAATCAGCCCCAGCATTTT
CASSTWGTGNQPQHF
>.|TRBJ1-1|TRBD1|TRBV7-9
TGTGCCAGCAGCGGGCGACAGGGGGTCGCGATCAATGAAGCTTTCTTT
CASSGRQGVAINEAFF
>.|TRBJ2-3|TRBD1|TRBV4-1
TGCGCCAGCAGCCAATCTTCGGGACAGGGGCATTCGGGTACGCAGTATTTT
CASSQSSGQGHSGTQYF